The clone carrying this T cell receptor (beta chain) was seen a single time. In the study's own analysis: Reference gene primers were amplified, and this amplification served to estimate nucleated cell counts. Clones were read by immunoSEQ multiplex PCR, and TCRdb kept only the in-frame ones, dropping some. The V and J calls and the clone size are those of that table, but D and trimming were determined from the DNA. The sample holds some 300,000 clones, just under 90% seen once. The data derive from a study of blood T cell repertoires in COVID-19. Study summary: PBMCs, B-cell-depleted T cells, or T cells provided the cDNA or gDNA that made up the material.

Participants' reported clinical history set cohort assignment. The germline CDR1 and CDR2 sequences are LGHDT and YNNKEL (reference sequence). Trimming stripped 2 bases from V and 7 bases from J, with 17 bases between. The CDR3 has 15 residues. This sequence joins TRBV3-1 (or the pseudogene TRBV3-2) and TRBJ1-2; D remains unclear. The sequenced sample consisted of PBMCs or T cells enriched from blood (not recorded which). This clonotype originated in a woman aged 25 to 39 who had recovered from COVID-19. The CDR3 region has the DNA TGTGCCAGCAGCCAATCTCCAGGTTCTCTAACTGGCTACACCTTC. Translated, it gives CASSQSPGSLTGYTF.